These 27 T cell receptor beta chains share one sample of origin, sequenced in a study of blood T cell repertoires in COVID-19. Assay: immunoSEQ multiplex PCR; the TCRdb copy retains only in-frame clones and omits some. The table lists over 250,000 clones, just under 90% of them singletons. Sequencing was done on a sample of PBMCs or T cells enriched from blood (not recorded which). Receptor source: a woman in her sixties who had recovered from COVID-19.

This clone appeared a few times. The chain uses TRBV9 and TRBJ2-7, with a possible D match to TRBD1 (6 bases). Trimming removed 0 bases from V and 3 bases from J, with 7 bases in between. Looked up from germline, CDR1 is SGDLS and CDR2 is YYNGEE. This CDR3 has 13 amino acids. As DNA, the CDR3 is TGTGCCAGCAGCGTAGGGACAGTCTACGAGCAGTACTTC. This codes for CASSVGTVYEQYF.

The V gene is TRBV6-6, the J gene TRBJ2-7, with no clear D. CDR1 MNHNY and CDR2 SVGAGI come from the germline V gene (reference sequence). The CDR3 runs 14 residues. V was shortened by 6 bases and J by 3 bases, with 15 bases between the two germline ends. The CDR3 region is CASRDAAAGYEQYF. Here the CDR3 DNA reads TGTGCCAGCAGAGACGCGGCGGCCGGCTACGAGCAGTACTTC.

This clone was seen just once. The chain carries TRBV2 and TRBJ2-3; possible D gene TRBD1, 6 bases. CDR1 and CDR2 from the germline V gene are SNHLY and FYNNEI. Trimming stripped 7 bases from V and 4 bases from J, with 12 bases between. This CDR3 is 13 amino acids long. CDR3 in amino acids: CASNPTGPDTQYF. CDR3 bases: TGTGCCAGCAACCCGACAGGACCAGATACGCAGTATTTT.

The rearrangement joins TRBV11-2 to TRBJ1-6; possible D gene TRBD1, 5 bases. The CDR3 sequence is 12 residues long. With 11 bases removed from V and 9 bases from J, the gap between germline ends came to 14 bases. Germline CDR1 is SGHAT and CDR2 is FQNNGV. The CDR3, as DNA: TGTGCCCCCAGGGTGCAAGCTTCACCCCTCCACTTT. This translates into CAPRVQASPLHF.

The CDR3 loop reads CATSDAGTSGYYNEQFF. As DNA, the CDR3 is TGTGCCACCAGTGACGCCGGGACTAGCGGGTACTACAATGAGCAGTTCTTC. This chain links TRBV24-1 with TRBJ2-1, with TRBD2 matching 12 bases. V trimming: 4 bases; J trimming: 3 bases; junction bases outside the gene matches: 6. CDR3 length equals 17 residues. The V gene's germline CDR1 is KGHDR and CDR2 SFDVKD.

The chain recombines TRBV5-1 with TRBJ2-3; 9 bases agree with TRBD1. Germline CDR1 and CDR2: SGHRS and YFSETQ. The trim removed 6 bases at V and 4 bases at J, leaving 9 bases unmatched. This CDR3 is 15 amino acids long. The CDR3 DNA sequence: TGCGCCAGCAAAACAGGGGGCTATATGGCAGATACGCAGTATTTT. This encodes CASKTGGYMADTQYF.

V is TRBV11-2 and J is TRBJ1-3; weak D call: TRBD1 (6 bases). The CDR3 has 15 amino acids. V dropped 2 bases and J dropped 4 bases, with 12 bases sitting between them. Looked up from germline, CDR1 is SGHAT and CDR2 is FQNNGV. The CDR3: CASSLKPTGGNTIYF. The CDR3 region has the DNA TGTGCCAGCAGCTTAAAGCCGACAGGAGGAAACACCATATATTTT.

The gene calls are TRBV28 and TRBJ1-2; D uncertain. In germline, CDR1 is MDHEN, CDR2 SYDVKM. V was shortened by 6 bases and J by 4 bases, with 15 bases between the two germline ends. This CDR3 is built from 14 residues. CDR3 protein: CASRPEGGSYGYTF. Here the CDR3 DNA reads TGTGCCAGCAGGCCGGAGGGCGGATCCTATGGCTACACCTTC.

CDR3 sequence (DNA): TGTGCCAGCAGTACCGAACAGGGGGCGGGTGGAAACACCATATATTTT. This translates into CASSTEQGAGGNTIYF. This rearrangement joins TRBV2 to TRBJ1-3; 9 bases align to TRBD1. V dropped 5 bases and J dropped 3; count of bases not matched to a gene: 8. Germline V gene lookup returns CDR1 SNHLY and CDR2 FYNNEI. This CDR3 region has 16 residues.

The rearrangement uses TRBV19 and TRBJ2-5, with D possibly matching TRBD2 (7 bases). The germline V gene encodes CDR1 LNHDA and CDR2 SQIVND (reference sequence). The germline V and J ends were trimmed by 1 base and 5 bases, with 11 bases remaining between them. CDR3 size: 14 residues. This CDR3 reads CASSIGGGAETQYF. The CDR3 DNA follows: TGTGCCAGTAGTATAGGTGGGGGGGCTGAGACCCAGTACTTC.

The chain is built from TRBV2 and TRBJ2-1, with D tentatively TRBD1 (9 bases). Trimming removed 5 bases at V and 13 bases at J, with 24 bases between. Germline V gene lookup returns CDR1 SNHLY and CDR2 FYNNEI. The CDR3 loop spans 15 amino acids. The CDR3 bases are TGTGCCAGCAGTTTACAGGGGGCAACTAGCGGAGGACAGTTCTTC. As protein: CASSLQGATSGGQFF. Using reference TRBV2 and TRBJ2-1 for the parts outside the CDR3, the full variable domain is EPEVTQTPSHQVTQMGQEVILRCVPISNHLYFYWYRQILGQKVEFLVSFYNNEISEKSEIFDDQFSVERPDGSNFTLKIRSTKLEDSAMYFCASSLQGATSGGQFFGPGTRLTVL.

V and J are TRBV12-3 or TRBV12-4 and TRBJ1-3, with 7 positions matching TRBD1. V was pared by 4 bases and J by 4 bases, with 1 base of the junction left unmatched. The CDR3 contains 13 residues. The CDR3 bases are TGTGCCAGCAGTTCGGGACAGGGAAACACCATATATTTT. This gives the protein CASSSGQGNTIYF.

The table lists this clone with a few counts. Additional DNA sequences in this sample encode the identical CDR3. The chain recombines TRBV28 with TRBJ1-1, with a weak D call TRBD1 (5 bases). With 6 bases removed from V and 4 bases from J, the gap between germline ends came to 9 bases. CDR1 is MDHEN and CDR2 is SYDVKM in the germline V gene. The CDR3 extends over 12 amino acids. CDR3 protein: CASSPGGTEAFF. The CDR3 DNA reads TGTGCCAGCAGCCCCGGGGGCACTGAAGCTTTCTTT.

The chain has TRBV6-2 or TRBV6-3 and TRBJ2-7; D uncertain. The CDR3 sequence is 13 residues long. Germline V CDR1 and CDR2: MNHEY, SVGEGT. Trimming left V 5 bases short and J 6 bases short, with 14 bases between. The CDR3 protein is CASSTLLKLEQYF. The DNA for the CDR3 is TGTGCCAGCAGTACTCTGTTGAAACTCGAGCAGTACTTC.

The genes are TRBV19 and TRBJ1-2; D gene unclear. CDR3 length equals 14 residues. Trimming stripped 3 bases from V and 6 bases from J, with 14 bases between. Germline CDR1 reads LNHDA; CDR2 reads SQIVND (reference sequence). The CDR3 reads CASSMGTDLDGYTF. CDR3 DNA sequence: TGTGCCAGTAGTATGGGCACCGATCTGGATGGCTACACCTTC.

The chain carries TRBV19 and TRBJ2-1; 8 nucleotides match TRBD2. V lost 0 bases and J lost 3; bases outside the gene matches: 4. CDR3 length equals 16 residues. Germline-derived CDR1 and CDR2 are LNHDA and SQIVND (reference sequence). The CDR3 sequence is CASSIDGGGFYNEQFF. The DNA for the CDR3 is TGTGCCAGTAGTATAGACGGCGGGGGGTTCTACAATGAGCAGTTCTTC.

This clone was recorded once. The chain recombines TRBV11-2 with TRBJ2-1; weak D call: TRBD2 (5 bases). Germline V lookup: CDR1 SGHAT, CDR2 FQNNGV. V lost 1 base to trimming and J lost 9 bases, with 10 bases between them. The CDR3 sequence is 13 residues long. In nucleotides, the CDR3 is TGTGCCAGCAGCTTAGGAGAGGGATTTGAGCAGTTCTTC. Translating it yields CASSLGEGFEQFF. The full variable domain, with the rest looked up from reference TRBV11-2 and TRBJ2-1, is EAGVAQSPRYKIIEKRQSVAFWCNPISGHATLYWYQQILGQGPKLLIQFQNNGVVDDSQLPKDRFSAERLKGVDSTLKIQPAKLEDSAVYLCASSLGEGFEQFFGPGTRLTVL.

For the CDR3, the DNA is TGTGCCAGCAGCTTAGGTGGCGGATCCTACAATGAGCAGTTCTTC. Its protein product is CASSLGGGSYNEQFF. This chain links TRBV7-2 with TRBJ2-1, with unresolved D. Germline assignment: CDR1 SGHTA and CDR2 FQGNSA. V lost 1 base, J lost 1 base, and 8 bases lay in between. The CDR3 is made up of 15 amino acids.

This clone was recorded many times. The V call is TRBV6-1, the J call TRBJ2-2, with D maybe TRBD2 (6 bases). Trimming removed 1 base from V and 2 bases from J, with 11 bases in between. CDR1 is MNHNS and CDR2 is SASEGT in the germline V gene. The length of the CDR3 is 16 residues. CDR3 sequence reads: CASSEGGGINTGELFF. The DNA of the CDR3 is TGTGCCAGCAGTGAAGGTGGGGGGATAAACACCGGGGAGCTGTTTTTT.

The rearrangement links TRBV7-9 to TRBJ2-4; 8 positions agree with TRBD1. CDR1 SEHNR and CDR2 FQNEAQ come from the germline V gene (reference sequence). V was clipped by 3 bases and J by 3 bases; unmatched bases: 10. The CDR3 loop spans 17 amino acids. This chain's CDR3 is CASSFIRGQGDKNIQYF. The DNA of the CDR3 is TGTGCCAGCAGCTTCATCCGCGGACAGGGAGACAAAAACATTCAGTACTTC. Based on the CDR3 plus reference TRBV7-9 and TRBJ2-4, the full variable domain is DTGVSQNPRHKITKRGQNVTFRCDPISEHNRLYWYRQTLGQGPEFLTYFQNEAQLEKSRLLSDRFSAERPKGSFSTLEIQRTEQGDSAMYLCASSFIRGQGDKNIQYFGAGTRLSVL.

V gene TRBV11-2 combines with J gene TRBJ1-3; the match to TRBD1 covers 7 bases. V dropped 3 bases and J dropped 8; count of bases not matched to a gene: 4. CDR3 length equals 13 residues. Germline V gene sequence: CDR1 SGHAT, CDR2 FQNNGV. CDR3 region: CASSFRGRDTIYF. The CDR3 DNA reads TGTGCCAGCAGCTTTAGGGGGCGCGACACCATATATTTT. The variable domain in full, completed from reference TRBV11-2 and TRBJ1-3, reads EAGVAQSPRYKIIEKRQSVAFWCNPISGHATLYWYQQILGQGPKLLIQFQNNGVVDDSQLPKDRFSAERLKGVDSTLKIQPAKLEDSAVYLCASSFRGRDTIYFGEGSWLTVV.

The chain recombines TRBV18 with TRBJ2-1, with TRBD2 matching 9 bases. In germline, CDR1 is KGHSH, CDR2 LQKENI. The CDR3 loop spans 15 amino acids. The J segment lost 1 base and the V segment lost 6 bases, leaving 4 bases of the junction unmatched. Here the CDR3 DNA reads TGTGCCAGCTCTCACCTAGCGGGATCCTACAATGAGCAGTTCTTC. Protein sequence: CASSHLAGSYNEQFF.

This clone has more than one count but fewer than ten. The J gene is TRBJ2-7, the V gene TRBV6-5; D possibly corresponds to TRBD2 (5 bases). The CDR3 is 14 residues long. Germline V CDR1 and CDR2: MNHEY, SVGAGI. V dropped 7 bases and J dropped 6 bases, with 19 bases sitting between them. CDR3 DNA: TGTGCCAGCATCAAAGGACTCCTGAGGACCGAGCAGTACTTC. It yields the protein CASIKGLLRTEQYF.

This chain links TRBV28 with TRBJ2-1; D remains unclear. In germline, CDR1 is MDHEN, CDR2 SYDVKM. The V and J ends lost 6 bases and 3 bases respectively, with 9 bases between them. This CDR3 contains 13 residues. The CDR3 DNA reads TGTGCCAGCAGATCAGGATTCTACAATGAGCAGTTCTTC. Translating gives CASRSGFYNEQFF.

The chain's CDR3 is CASRYREKNEKLFF. DNA for the CDR3: TGTGCCAGCAGGTACAGGGAAAAGAATGAAAAACTGTTTTTT. The gene calls are TRBV2 and TRBJ1-4; D is perhaps TRBD1 (6 bases). Trimming removed 6 bases from V and 5 bases from J, with 13 bases in between. This CDR3 is 14 amino acids long. Per the germline V gene, CDR1 is SNHLY and CDR2 is FYNNEI.

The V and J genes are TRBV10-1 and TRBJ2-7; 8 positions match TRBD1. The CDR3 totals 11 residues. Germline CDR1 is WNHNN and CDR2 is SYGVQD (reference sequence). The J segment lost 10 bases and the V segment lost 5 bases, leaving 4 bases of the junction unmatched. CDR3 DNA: TGCGCCAGCAGTTCAGGGGGCAGACAGTACTTC. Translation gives CASSSGGRQYF.

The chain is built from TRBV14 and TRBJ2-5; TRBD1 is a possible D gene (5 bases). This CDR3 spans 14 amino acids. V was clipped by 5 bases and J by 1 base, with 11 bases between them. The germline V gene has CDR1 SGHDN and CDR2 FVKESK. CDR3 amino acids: CASSNRTFQETQYF. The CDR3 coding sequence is TGTGCCAGCAGCAACCGGACATTCCAAGAGACCCAGTACTTC. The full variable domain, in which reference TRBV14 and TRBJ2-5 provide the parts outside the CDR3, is EAGVTQFPSHSVIEKGQTVTLRCDPISGHDNLYWYRRVMGKEIKFLLHFVKESKQDESGMPNNRFLAERTGGTYSTLKVQPAELEDSGVYFCASSNRTFQETQYFGPGTRLLVL.